A single T cell receptor (beta chain) is shown here with its context. Its antigen is not known. The data derive from a study of T cells in Graves' hyperthyroidism and ophthalmopathy. Diagnoses rested on clinical symptoms, serum thyroxine and TRAb, thyroid ultrasound and orbital computed tomography. The PBMCs had their origin in more than 9.5 ml of fresh peripheral blood. Study results and limitations: Classification by a 13 V-J model distinguished ophthalmopathy from stable hyperthyroidism. Most thyroid-expanded clonotypes above 0.001 were also found in blood.

The source material, RNA transcripts, was used to amplify TCR beta CDR3 regions. The HTBI primer set was used in a first-round RT-PCR of the TCR CDR3. TCRdb re-derived calls from the multiplex PCR reads in MiXCR, one entry per CDR3 protein. The sample includes about 350,000 distinct CDR3 sequences, more than 11% seen only once; the top ten take around 23%. In germline, CDR1 is SGHRS, CDR2 YFSETQ. The CDR3 totals 15 residues. With 0 bases clipped from V and 6 bases from J, the junction kept 6 bases outside the gene matches. The genes are TRBV5-1 and TRBJ2-5; 9 bases align to TRBD1. This TCR came from a woman in her 30s with Graves' hyperthyroidism. Sequenced input: blood. CDR3 coding DNA: TGCGCCAGCAGCTTGGAGTACAGGGGGCCGAAGACCCAGTACTTC. It translates to CASSLEYRGPKTQYF.